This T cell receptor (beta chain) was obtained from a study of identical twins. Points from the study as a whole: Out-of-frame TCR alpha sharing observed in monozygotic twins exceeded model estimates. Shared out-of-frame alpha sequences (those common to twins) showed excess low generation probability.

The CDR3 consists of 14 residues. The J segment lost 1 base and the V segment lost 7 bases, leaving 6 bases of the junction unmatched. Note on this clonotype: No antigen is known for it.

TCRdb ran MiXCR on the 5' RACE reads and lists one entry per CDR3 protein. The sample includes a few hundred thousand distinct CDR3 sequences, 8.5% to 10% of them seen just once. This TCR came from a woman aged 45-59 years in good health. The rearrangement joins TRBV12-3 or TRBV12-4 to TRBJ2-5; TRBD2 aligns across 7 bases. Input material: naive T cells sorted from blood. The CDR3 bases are TGTGCCAGCACCAATCGACTAGCCCAAGAGACCCAGTACTTC. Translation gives CASTNRLAQETQYF.